The 14 T cell receptor beta chains given below trace back to one sample, sequenced in a study of T cell changes during pregnancy in multiple sclerosis. Produced via immunoSEQ multiplex PCR; TCRdb's table is partial and in-frame only. The table has about 48,000 clones, 85% to 95% seen once. Source: CD4+ T cells from peripheral blood mononuclear cells, taken in the second trimester of pregnancy. Receptor source: a female donor in good health, enrolled as a control in a pregnancy study.

The CDR3 region has the DNA TGTGCCAGCAGCGCAAGCGGGGGGATCGGTACAGATACGCAGTATTTT. It yields the protein CASSASGGIGTDTQYF. The chain joins TRBV9 to TRBJ2-3, with 9 bases that match TRBD2. The V and J ends lost 3 bases and 3 bases, in that order; junction bases with no gene match: 8. The length of the CDR3 is 16 residues. In germline, CDR1 is SGDLS, CDR2 YYNGEE.

The gene calls are TRBV28 and TRBJ2-1, with TRBD2 identical over 11 bases. Germline V gene lookup returns CDR1 MDHEN and CDR2 SYDVKM. Losses at the gene ends were 6 bases for V and 3 bases for J; bases not matched to a gene: 16. This CDR3 comprises 19 residues. DNA of the CDR3: TGTGCCAGCAGCCTCCTGGCAGGCAAACTAGCGGGAGTCTACAATGAGCAGTTCTTC. Protein: CASSLLAGKLAGVYNEQFF.

CDR3 nucleotides: TGTGCCAGCAGCCTCCAGCGGGAGGGTGAGCAGTTCTTC. It encodes CASSLQREGEQFF. This chain links TRBV7-3 with TRBJ2-1, with TRBD2 identical over 10 bases. V shed 5 bases and J 9 bases; nucleotides not matched to a gene: 4. Germline V gene sequence: CDR1 SGHTA, CDR2 FQGTGA. The CDR3 is made up of 13 amino acids. The full variable domain, rest sourced from reference TRBV7-3 and TRBJ2-1, is GAGVSQTPSNKVTEKGKYVELRCDPISGHTALYWYRQSLGQGPEFLIYFQGTGAADDSGLPNDRFFAVRPEGSVSTLKIQRTERGDSAVYLCASSLQREGEQFFGPGTRLTVL.

This clone was recorded only once. The rearrangement links TRBV29-1 to TRBJ2-5; 7 positions match TRBD1. The V gene's germline CDR1 is SQVTM and CDR2 ANQGSEA. With V trimmed by 3 bases and J by 2 bases, 3 bases remained unmatched. There are 13 residues in the CDR3. The chain's CDR3 is CSVEGQIQETQYF. The CDR3, as DNA: TGCAGCGTTGAGGGACAGATACAAGAGACCCAGTACTTC.

CDR3 protein: CASSPSNNEQFF. The CDR3 DNA reads TGTGCCAGCTCACCTTCAAACAATGAGCAGTTCTTC. The chain combines TRBV18 with TRBJ2-1, with unresolved D. Per the germline V gene, CDR1 is KGHSH and CDR2 is LQKENI. The CDR3 sequence is 12 residues long. Trimming took off 3 bases at V and 5 bases at J, with 5 bases between the two ends.

The CDR3: CATSRGRLSSYNEQFF. The DNA of the CDR3 is TGTGCCACCAGCAGAGGGCGGCTAAGCTCCTACAATGAGCAGTTCTTC. V is TRBV15 and J is TRBJ2-1, with D uncertain. V was clipped by 1 base and J by 0 bases, with 10 bases between them. The CDR3 extends over 16 amino acids. Germline V gene sequence: CDR1 LNHNV, CDR2 YYDKDF (reference sequence).

The V and J genes are TRBV11-2 and TRBJ2-5; 7 bases map to TRBD2. V lost 5 bases and J lost 4; bases outside the gene matches: 10. Germline V CDR1 and CDR2: SGHAT, FQNNGV. The CDR3 covers 15 residues. CDR3 sequence reads: CASSPGGTTTETQYF. The CDR3 nucleotides read TGTGCCAGCAGCCCTGGCGGGACTACGACAGAGACCCAGTACTTC. Full variable domain (outside the CDR3, taken from reference TRBV11-2 and TRBJ2-5): EAGVAQSPRYKIIEKRQSVAFWCNPISGHATLYWYQQILGQGPKLLIQFQNNGVVDDSQLPKDRFSAERLKGVDSTLKIQPAKLEDSAVYLCASSPGGTTTETQYFGPGTRLLVL.

This sequence joins TRBV5-6 and TRBJ2-5, with 7 bases fitting TRBD1. V gave up 9 bases and J gave up 4 bases; unmatched junction bases: 12. Germline V gene data show CDR1 as SGHDT and CDR2 as YYEEEE. This CDR3 region has 14 residues. The CDR3 DNA sequence: TGTGCCACCGGTCAGACAGGGCCTGGAGAGACCCAGTACTTC. Amino acid sequence: CATGQTGPGETQYF.

CDR3 DNA sequence: TGTGCCAGCAGTTACCTCCAGGAGACCCAGTACTTC. Its translation: CASSYLQETQYF. The chain joins TRBV6-6 to TRBJ2-5; D is unresolved. The germline gives CDR1 MNHNY, CDR2 SVGAGI (reference sequence). V was cut by 2 bases and J by 5 bases, with 6 bases left in between. There are 12 residues in the CDR3.

In DNA, the CDR3 is TGTGCCAGCTCACCCCAGAAAAACACTGAAGCTTTCTTT. This translates into CASSPQKNTEAFF. This sequence joins TRBV18 and TRBJ1-1; D is uncertain. The CDR3 has 13 amino acids. Germline V gives CDR1 KGHSH, CDR2 LQKENI. With 3 bases removed from V and 2 bases from J, the gap between germline ends came to 7 bases.

This chain connects TRBV10-3 to TRBJ1-2; TRBD1 might be the D (5 bases). CDR1 is ENHRY, CDR2 SYGVKD, per germline. The CDR3 covers 14 residues. Trimming cost V 8 bases and J 7 bases, with 20 bases left between them. The CDR3 coding sequence is TGTGCCATCTCCACCGTGGGGGGATCGGGTGGCTACACCTTC. This gives the protein CAISTVGGSGGYTF.

This chain's CDR3 is CASSFGLILGNEQFF. CDR3 nucleotides: TGTGCCAGCAGCTTCGGACTCATCCTAGGCAATGAGCAGTTCTTC. The chain links TRBV7-9 to TRBJ2-1, with D possibly being TRBD2 (5 bases). Germline V gene data show CDR1 as SEHNR and CDR2 as FQNEAQ (reference sequence). V was cut by 3 bases and J by 6 bases, with 15 bases left in between. The CDR3 spans 15 residues.

This clone was found once. V is TRBV7-9 and J is TRBJ2-5, with 9 bases fitting TRBD1. The CDR3 runs to 16 residues. V lost 5 bases to trimming and J lost 5 bases; unmatched junction nucleotides: 12. Germline V gives CDR1 SEHNR, CDR2 FQNEAQ (reference sequence). The CDR3 region is CASSPPGQGGWETQYF. The CDR3 nucleotides are TGTGCCAGCAGCCCACCGGGACAGGGAGGATGGGAGACCCAGTACTTC.

This rearrangement joins TRBV7-2 to TRBJ2-7, with 7 bases fitting TRBD2. The CDR3 is made up of 14 amino acids. After removal of 1 base from V and 8 bases from J, the junction contained 8 bases not matched to a gene. Germline CDR1 and CDR2: SGHTA and FQGNSA. The CDR3 here is CASSLGVGGPQQYF. CDR3 DNA: TGTGCCAGCAGCTTAGGGGTGGGAGGGCCCCAGCAGTACTTC. Looking up the rest from reference TRBV7-2 and TRBJ2-7 gives the full variable domain: GAGVSQSPSNKVTEKGKDVELRCDPISGHTALYWYRQSLGQGLEFLIYFQGNSAPDKSGLPSDRFSAERTGGSVSTLTIQRTQQEDSAVYLCASSLGVGGPQQYFGPGTRLTVT.